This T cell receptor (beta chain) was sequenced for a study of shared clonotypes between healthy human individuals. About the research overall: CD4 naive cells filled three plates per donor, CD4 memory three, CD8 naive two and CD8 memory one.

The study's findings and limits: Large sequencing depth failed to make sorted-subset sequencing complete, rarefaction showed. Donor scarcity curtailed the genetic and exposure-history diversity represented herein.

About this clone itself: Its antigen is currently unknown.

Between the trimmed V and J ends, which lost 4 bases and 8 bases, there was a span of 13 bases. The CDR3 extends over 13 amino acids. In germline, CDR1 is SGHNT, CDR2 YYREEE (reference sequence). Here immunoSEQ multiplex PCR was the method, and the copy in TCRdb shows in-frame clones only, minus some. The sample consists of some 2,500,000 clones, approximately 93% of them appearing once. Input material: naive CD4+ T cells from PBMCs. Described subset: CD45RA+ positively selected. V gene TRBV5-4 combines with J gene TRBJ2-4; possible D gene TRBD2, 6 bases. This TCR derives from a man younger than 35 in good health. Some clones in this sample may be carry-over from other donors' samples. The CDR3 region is CASSLSGGHIQYF. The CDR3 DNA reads TGTGCCAGCAGCCTCAGCGGAGGGCACATTCAGTACTTC. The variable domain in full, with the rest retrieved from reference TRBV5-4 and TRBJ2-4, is ETGVTQSPTHLIKTRGQQVTLRCSSQSGHNTVSWYQQALGQGPQFIFQYYREEENGRGNFPPRFSGLQFPNYSSELNVNALELDDSALYLCASSLSGGHIQYFGAGTRLSVL.